The 24 T cell receptor beta chains in this list originate from one sample, sequenced in a study of cytomegalovirus exposure and HLA in healthy donors. The PCR made use of 60 Vbeta and 13 Jbeta primers. TCRdb's copy holds only in-frame clones and misses some; the assay was immunoSEQ multiplex PCR. The sample shows hundreds of thousands of clones, about 89% of them seen only once. Sequences were obtained from PBMCs. Source of these receptors: a woman younger than 30 in good health and CMV-seronegative.

This clone was counted a single time. The chain employs TRBV7-9 and TRBJ1-2, with D possibly being TRBD1 (6 bases). V was clipped by 0 bases and J by 0 bases, with 8 bases between them. The CDR3 sequence is 15 residues long. The germline V gene has CDR1 SEHNR and CDR2 FQNEAQ (reference sequence). In DNA, the CDR3 is TGTGCCAGCAGCTTAGCGAACAGGGCTAACTATGGCTACACCTTC. Protein product: CASSLANRANYGYTF. The entire variable domain, with the rest obtained from reference TRBV7-9 and TRBJ1-2, is as follows: DTGVSQNPRHKITKRGQNVTFRCDPISEHNRLYWYRQTLGQGPEFLTYFQNEAQLEKSRLLSDRFSAERPKGSFSTLEIQRTEQGDSAMYLCASSLANRANYGYTFGSGTRLTVV.

The V and J genes are TRBV7-2 and TRBJ2-1; D is perhaps TRBD2 (6 bases). Germline CDR1 SGHTA, CDR2 FQGNSA. The CDR3 has 17 amino acids. Trimming took 5 bases from V and 0 from J, leaving 17 bases between them. The DNA of the CDR3 is TGTGCCAGCAGCCTCCTCGGTCTAGCGAGCTCCTACAATGAGCAGTTCTTC. It encodes CASSLLGLASSYNEQFF.

This chain connects TRBV7-9 to TRBJ2-2; 9 bases map to TRBD1. Germline V gene data show CDR1 as SEHNR and CDR2 as FQNEAQ (reference sequence). Trimming at V came to 4 bases and at J to 1 base, leaving 1 base not matched to a gene. CDR3 size: 15 residues. The CDR3 region is CASSSGQGNTGELFF. The CDR3 bases are TGTGCCAGCAGCTCGGGACAGGGGAACACCGGGGAGCTGTTTTTT.

This clone was seen a few times. The chain links TRBV9 to TRBJ2-3, with 8 bases fitting TRBD2. The CDR3 is 15 amino acids. In germline, CDR1 is SGDLS, CDR2 YYNGEE. Trimming took 4 bases from V and 0 from J; bases not matched to a gene: 4. CDR3 DNA: TGTGCCAGCAGCCCCGGGACTAGAAGCACAGATACGCAGTATTTT. Translating gives CASSPGTRSTDTQYF.

The rearrangement joins TRBV15 to TRBJ2-5; 8 bases line up with TRBD1. The DNA end is more similar to TRBJ2-7, so the J call may be wrong. CDR3 length: 14 amino acids. Germline CDR1 is LNHNV and CDR2 is YYDKDF (reference sequence). The DNA for the CDR3 is TGTGCCACCGGTCCAGACAGGGGCCCCTACGAGCAGTACTTC. As protein: CATGPDRGPYEQYF.

V usage is TRBV2 and J usage is TRBJ2-5; tentatively, D is TRBD1 or TRBD2 (5 bases each). TRBJ2-7 matches the DNA end more closely, so the J call is doubtful. The CDR3 runs 14 residues. In germline, CDR1 is SNHLY, CDR2 FYNNEI. The CDR3 reads CASSEWMGDYEQYF. DNA for the CDR3: TGTGCCAGCAGTGAATGGATGGGGGACTACGAGCAGTACTTC.

This chain links TRBV19 with TRBJ1-5; possible D gene TRBD1, 5 bases. There are 15 residues in the CDR3. The V end was cut by 6 bases, the J end by 0 bases, with 12 bases between. Germline V gene sequence: CDR1 LNHDA, CDR2 SQIVND (reference sequence). In nucleotides, the CDR3 is TGTGCCAGTAGGGTAACAGGCTATAGCAATCAGCCCCAGCATTTT. Its protein product is CASRVTGYSNQPQHF.

This rearrangement joins TRBV5-1 to TRBJ2-5; D is perhaps TRBD2 (6 bases). V lost 0 bases and J 0 bases, leaving 15 bases between the germline ends. Germline CDR1 SGHRS, CDR2 YFSETQ. The CDR3 loop spans 17 amino acids. CDR3 bases: TGCGCCAGCAGCTTGGAGCGGTGGACGGGGGACCAAGAGACCCAGTACTTC. It translates to CASSLERWTGDQETQYF.

In DNA, the CDR3 is TGTGCCAGCAGGGGTGGAGGATCGGGTTCCGGTGGCTACACCTTC. This translates into CASRGGGSGSGGYTF. This chain uses TRBV5-4 with TRBJ1-2; D remains ambiguous. CDR3 size: 15 residues. Germline assignment: CDR1 SGHNT and CDR2 YYREEE (reference sequence). Trimming cost V 5 bases and J 7 bases, with 21 bases left between them.

The chain carries TRBV7-2 and TRBJ2-5; D call uncertain. Germline V gene sequence: CDR1 SGHTA, CDR2 FQGNSA. Trimming took 2 bases from V and 1 from J, leaving 14 bases between them. CDR3 length: 16 amino acids. The CDR3 is CASSLIGGGPQETQYF. The CDR3 DNA reads as TGTGCCAGCAGCTTAATTGGTGGTGGGCCCCAAGAGACCCAGTACTTC.

This clone was seen just once. The chain employs TRBV7-9 and TRBJ1-1; D is unclear. The CDR3 spans 13 residues. V gave up 3 bases and J gave up 8 bases, with 13 bases separating them. Germline V gene data show CDR1 as SEHNR and CDR2 as FQNEAQ (reference sequence). The CDR3 coding sequence is TGTGCCAGCAGCTTCCCCGCACGGGGAGAAGCTTTCTTT. Translation: CASSFPARGEAFF.

This chain joins TRBV4-3 and TRBJ2-7, with a weak D call TRBD1 (6 bases). The CDR3 sequence is 15 residues long. Germline CDR1 is LGHNA and CDR2 is YSLEER. V was shortened by 4 bases and J by 3 bases, with 16 bases between the two germline ends. In DNA, the CDR3 is TGCGCCAGCAGCCTAACCGTGGACAGTTACTACGAGCAGTACTTC. This sequence encodes CASSLTVDSYYEQYF.

The table lists this clone with a few counts. The rearrangement joins TRBV19 to TRBJ1-4, with a tentative D call TRBD1 (5 bases). Trimming took 6 bases from V and 5 from J, leaving 16 bases between them. Germline CDR1 and CDR2: LNHDA and SQIVND (reference sequence). CDR3 length: 15 residues. The CDR3 is CASSTLGGINEKLFF. The CDR3 coding sequence is TGTGCCAGTAGCACCCTGGGGGGGATCAATGAAAAACTGTTTTTT.

This chain links TRBV15 with TRBJ1-1, with D perhaps matching TRBD1 (6 bases). The CDR3 is made up of 18 amino acids. Trimming removed 4 bases from V and 0 bases from J, with 21 bases in between. CDR1 is LNHNV, CDR2 YYDKDF, per germline (reference sequence). The CDR3 protein is CATSITHRDRLMNTEAFF. In nucleotides, the CDR3 is TGTGCCACCAGCATAACACACAGGGACCGCTTAATGAACACTGAAGCTTTCTTT.

The rearrangement links TRBV5-1 to TRBJ1-2; possible D gene TRBD1, 6 bases. CDR3 size: 15 residues. The V end lost 0 bases, the J end lost 2 bases, and 11 bases lay between the germline ends. Germline CDR1 is SGHRS and CDR2 is YFSETQ. CDR3 nucleotide sequence: TGCGCCAGCAGCTTGGTACAGGGCGGAAACTATGGCTACACCTTC. Protein: CASSLVQGGNYGYTF.

CDR3: CASSFRTGDRWETQYF. The CDR3 DNA reads TGTGCCAGCAGTTTTCGGACAGGGGATAGGTGGGAGACCCAGTACTTC. The V call is TRBV28, the J call TRBJ2-5, with 9 bases lining up with TRBD1. The length of the CDR3 is 16 residues. Germline-derived CDR1 and CDR2 are MDHEN and SYDVKM. J lost 5 bases, V lost 3 bases, and 10 bases had no gene match.

The sample holds a few counts of this clone. The J gene is TRBJ1-4, the V gene TRBV19; 9 bases match TRBD1. Trimming removed 4 bases from V and 4 bases from J; junction bases left unmatched: 4. This CDR3 is 15 amino acids long. CDR1 LNHDA and CDR2 SQIVND come from the germline V gene (reference sequence). The CDR3 nucleotides are TGTGCCAGTAGTAGAACAGGGGGCTTTAATGAAAAACTGTTTTTT. Translated, it gives CASSRTGGFNEKLFF.

The J gene is TRBJ2-3, the V gene TRBV29-1, with TRBD1 as a possible D gene (5 bases). Germline CDR1 SQVTM, CDR2 ANQGSEA. The CDR3 is made up of 15 amino acids. The V gene lost 4 bases and the J gene lost 2 bases, with 16 bases spanning the gap. The CDR3 is CSVVVTGSSTDTQYF. DNA of the CDR3: TGCAGCGTTGTGGTCACAGGTTCCTCCACAGATACGCAGTATTTT.

This clone occurred a few times. The chain is built from TRBV5-6 and TRBJ2-1, with D perhaps TRBD1 (7 bases). Germline assignment: CDR1 SGHDT and CDR2 YYEEEE. V lost 1 base and J lost 3, with 20 bases in between. The CDR3 is 18 amino acids. The CDR3 DNA follows: TGTGCCAGCAGCTTGTTTCGGAGTCAGGGGGGTGACTACAATGAGCAGTTCTTC. Translation gives CASSLFRSQGGDYNEQFF.

V gene TRBV5-1 combines with J gene TRBJ1-3; unclear D gene. The CDR3 spans 15 residues. The V gene lost 5 bases and the J gene lost 0 bases, with 12 bases spanning the gap. The germline gives CDR1 SGHRS, CDR2 YFSETQ. The CDR3 DNA reads as TGCGCCAGCAGATCGGACTCTCGCTCTGGAAACACCATATATTTT. Its translation is CASRSDSRSGNTIYF. Full variable domain (outside the CDR3, taken from reference TRBV5-1 and TRBJ1-3): KAGVTQTPRYLIKTRGQQVTLSCSPISGHRSVSWYQQTPGQGLQFLFEYFSETQRNKGNFPGRFSGRQFSNSRSEMNVSTLELGDSALYLCASRSDSRSGNTIYFGEGSWLTVV.

CDR3 sequence: CASSLGRGPNYGYTF. Here the CDR3 DNA reads TGTGCCAGCAGCTTAGGCAGGGGGCCTAACTATGGCTACACCTTC. This sequence joins TRBV7-2 and TRBJ1-2, with TRBD1 matching over 8 bases. There are 15 residues in the CDR3. From germline, CDR1 is SGHTA and CDR2 FQGNSA. V was pared by 1 base and J by 0 bases, with 1 base of the junction left unmatched.

This clone turned up a few times. The rearrangement links TRBV4-1 to TRBJ2-7; TRBD2 agrees at 7 bases. The germline gives CDR1 MGHRA, CDR2 YSYEKL. The CDR3 length is 16 residues. J gave up 1 base and V 3 bases, and 9 bases lay outside the gene matches. CDR3 DNA sequence: TGCGCCAGCAGCCAGGTCGGGCTAGCGGTTTCCTACGAGCAGTACTTC. It yields the protein CASSQVGLAVSYEQYF.

The V gene is TRBV4-3, the J gene TRBJ2-1; 11 positions match TRBD2. The CDR3 runs 16 residues. The V gene end was trimmed by 4 bases and the J gene end by 3 bases; junction bases not matched to a gene: 5. Germline CDR1 and CDR2: LGHNA and YSLEER. CDR3 region: CASSPGLAGVYNEQFF. CDR3 in DNA: TGCGCCAGCAGCCCCGGACTAGCGGGTGTCTACAATGAGCAGTTCTTC.

The rearrangement joins TRBV2 to TRBJ2-5; 7 positions match TRBD1. V dropped 8 bases and J dropped 2; count of bases not matched to a gene: 8. The CDR3 totals 14 residues. Looked up from germline, CDR1 is SNHLY and CDR2 is FYNNEI. CDR3 bases: TGTGCCAGCCCCGGGACAGCGAGTCAAGAGACCCAGTACTTC. Its translation: CASPGTASQETQYF.